Listed below are T cell receptor beta chains from one sample, sequenced in a study of T cells in localized non-small cell lung cancer. Sequencing used immunoSEQ multiplex PCR; TCRdb keeps in-frame clones, though not all of them. The table lists about 41,000 clones, roughly 83% of them singletons. Material: PBMCs, obtained before any cancer treatment. The origin of the receptors is a man aged 40 to 75 with stage II lung adenocarcinoma. Each CDR3 is given with its conserved first and last residue. The D gene is left open where the match is weak. Rows give clone size only sometimes, using once, few, many, or a class for an expanded clone.

d_gene	len	j_gene	v_gene	abundance	CDR3nt	CDR3aa
TRBD2	14	TRBJ2-1	TRBV28	.	TGTGCCAGCAAACGACTAGCGGGAAACAATGAGCAGTTCTTC	CASKRLAGNNEQFF
TRBD2	17	TRBJ2-5	TRBV5-6	.	TGTGCCAGCAGCGAAGGGACTAGCGGGAGGGCCTGGGAGACCCAGTACTTC	CASSEGTSGRAWETQYF
.	16	TRBJ2-7	TRBV5-5	few	TGTGCCAGCAGCTTGGGACTGGGGCAGCAGGCCTACGAGCAGTACTTC	CASSLGLGQQAYEQYF
TRBD2	16	TRBJ2-3	TRBV6-1	.	TGTGCCAGCAGTGAAAGAGGCGGGAGGGGTACAGATACGCAGTATTTT	CASSERGGRGTDTQYF
TRBD1	13	TRBJ2-5	TRBV18	.	TGTGCCAGCTCACCATTTGAAGGCCGGGACAGTCACTTC	CASSPFEGRDSHF
.	14	TRBJ2-1	TRBV4-2	.	TGTGCCAGCAGTCCGGGGGTCTCCTACAATGAGCAGTTCTTC	CASSPGVSYNEQFF
.	15	TRBJ2-7	TRBV5-1	.	TGCGCCAGCAGCTTGGCTGAAACAGGGACCTACGAGCAGTACTTC	CASSLAETGTYEQYF
TRBD1	15	TRBJ1-6	TRBV5-1	.	TGCGCCAGCAGCTTGGGAGGGACAGCAAATTCACCCCTCCACTTT	CASSLGGTANSPLHF
.	14	TRBJ1-2	TRBV7-2	.	TGTGCCAGCAGCTCCCGACAGGAATCCTATGGCTACACCTTC	CASSSRQESYGYTF
TRBD1	14	TRBJ1-1	TRBV30	.	TGTGCCTGGCGATTAGGACAGGGCAGGGGAAAAGCTTTCTTT	CAWRLGQGRGKAFF
.	17	TRBJ1-3	TRBV9	.	TGTGCCAGCAGCCCCCAAGGTCTCCCGAACTCTGGAAACACCATATATTTT	CASSPQGLPNSGNTIYF
.	15	TRBJ1-1	TRBV10-3	once	TGTGCCATCAGTGACTTGTTGACGATTGGTACTGAAGCTTTCTTT	CAISDLLTIGTEAFF
TRBD2	16	TRBJ2-2	TRBV9	.	TGTGCCAGCAGCCCCGGGACTAGCCGATACGACGGGGAGCTGTTTTTT	CASSPGTSRYDGELFF